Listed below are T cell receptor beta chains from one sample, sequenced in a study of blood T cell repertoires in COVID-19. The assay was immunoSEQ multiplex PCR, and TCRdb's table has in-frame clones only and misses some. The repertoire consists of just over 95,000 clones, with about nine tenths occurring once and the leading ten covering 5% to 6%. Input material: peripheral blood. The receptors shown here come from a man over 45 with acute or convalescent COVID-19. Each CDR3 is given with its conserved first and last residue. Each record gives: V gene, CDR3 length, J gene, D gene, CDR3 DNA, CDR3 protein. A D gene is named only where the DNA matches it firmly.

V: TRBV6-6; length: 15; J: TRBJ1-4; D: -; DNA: TGTGCCAGCAGTTACTCCGGGGGGGGCAATGAAAAACTGTTTTTT; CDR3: CASSYSGGGNEKLFF
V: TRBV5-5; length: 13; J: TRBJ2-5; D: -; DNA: TGTGCCAGCAGGGTCGCGAGTACGGAGACCCAGTACTTC; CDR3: CASRVASTETQYF
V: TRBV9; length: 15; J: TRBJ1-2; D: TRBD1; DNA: TGTGCCAGCACCGGGACAGGGGCCGTAAACTATGGCTACACCTTC; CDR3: CASTGTGAVNYGYTF
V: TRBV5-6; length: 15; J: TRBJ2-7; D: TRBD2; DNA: TGTGCCAGCGCTATATGGACTAGGAACCTCTACGAGCAGTACTTC; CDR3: CASAIWTRNLYEQYF
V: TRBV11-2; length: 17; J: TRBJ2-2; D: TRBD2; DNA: TGTGCCAGCAGCTTATATTCGGGACTAGTGGTCACCGGGGAGCTGTTTTTT; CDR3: CASSLYSGLVVTGELFF
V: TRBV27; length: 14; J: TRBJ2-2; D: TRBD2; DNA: TGTGCCAGCAGAGCCGGACTAGACACCGGGGAGCTGTTTTTT; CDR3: CASRAGLDTGELFF
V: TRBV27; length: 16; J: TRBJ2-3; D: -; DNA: TGTGCCAGCAAGAGGTTAGGGGGAGGGCCCACAGATACGCAGTATTTT; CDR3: CASKRLGGGPTDTQYF
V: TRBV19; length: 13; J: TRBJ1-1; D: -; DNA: TGTGCCAGTAGTATGCGATACAGGGATGAAGCTTTCTTT; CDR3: CASSMRYRDEAFF
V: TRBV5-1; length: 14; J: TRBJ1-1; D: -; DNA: TGCGCCAGCAGCTTCAACCTCAGGGACACTGAAGCTTTCTTT; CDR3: CASSFNLRDTEAFF
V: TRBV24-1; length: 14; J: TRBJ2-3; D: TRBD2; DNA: TGTGCCACCAGGGCTAGCGGGAGTTCAGATACGCAGTATTTT; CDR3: CATRASGSSDTQYF
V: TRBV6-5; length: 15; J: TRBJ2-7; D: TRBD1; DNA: TGTGCCAGCAGTTACGGGACAGGGCTTGTTTACGAGCAGTACTTC; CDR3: CASSYGTGLVYEQYF